Following are 19 T cell receptor beta chains from one sample sequenced in a study of blood T cell repertoires in COVID-19. Profiling relied on immunoSEQ multiplex PCR, and the TCRdb table lists in-frame clones only, not all of them. The sample lists 310,000 or so clones; roughly 87% were seen once. The sequenced material came from peripheral blood. All receptors derive from a young man with COVID-19, enrolled during active disease.

This clone was detected many times. This chain connects TRBV7-6 to TRBJ1-5; TRBD1 is a possible D gene (5 bases). This CDR3 comprises 13 residues. V was clipped by 6 bases and J by 7 bases, with 13 bases between them. The germline V gene has CDR1 SGHVS and CDR2 FNYEAQ. Here the CDR3 DNA reads TGTGCCAGCAGTCCGGGGGACTCGCAGCCCCAGCATTTT. Residues: CASSPGDSQPQHF.

This sequence joins TRBV4-1 and TRBJ2-5, with 7 bases that match TRBD1. V lost 3 bases to trimming and J lost 1 base; unmatched junction nucleotides: 5. Germline CDR1 and CDR2: MGHRA and YSYEKL. This CDR3 is built from 15 residues. Here the CDR3 reads CASSHPGTAQETQYF. The CDR3 DNA reads as TGCGCCAGCAGCCACCCCGGGACAGCCCAAGAGACCCAGTACTTC.

The chain carries TRBV5-1 and TRBJ1-1; tentatively, D is TRBD1 (5 bases). The CDR3 totals 13 residues. CDR1 and CDR2 from the germline V gene are SGHRS and YFSETQ. The V gene lost 0 bases and the J gene lost 6 bases, with 9 bases spanning the gap. The CDR3 region is CASSLAEGAEAFF. The CDR3 DNA sequence: TGCGCCAGCAGCTTGGCGGAAGGGGCTGAAGCTTTCTTT.

V and J are TRBV2 and TRBJ2-5; tentatively, D is TRBD2 (5 bases). This CDR3 region has 14 residues. The V gene's germline CDR1 is SNHLY and CDR2 FYNNEI. V was shortened by 3 bases and J by 9 bases, with 17 bases between the two germline ends. CDR3 sequence: CASSDSLGGPAQYF. In DNA form, the CDR3 reads TGTGCCAGCAGTGATTCACTAGGTGGGCCCGCCCAGTACTTC.

The chain recombines TRBV7-3 with TRBJ2-4; 7 bases map to TRBD1. This CDR3 has 11 residues. Germline V gene lookup returns CDR1 SGHTA and CDR2 FQGTGA. Unmatched junction bases numbered 7, after V lost 5 bases and J lost 15 bases. CDR3 coding DNA: TGTGCCAGCAGCCCGTCGACAGGGCTGTACTTC. As protein: CASSPSTGLYF.

V gene TRBV5-8 combines with J gene TRBJ1-1; 9 bases are shared with TRBD1. After removal of 4 bases from V and 0 bases from J, the junction contained 7 bases not matched to a gene. Germline V gene lookup returns CDR1 SGHTS and CDR2 YDEGEE. The CDR3 contains 16 residues. The CDR3 is CASSEDRGTVNTEAFF. CDR3 coding DNA: TGTGCCAGCAGCGAAGACAGGGGGACGGTGAACACTGAAGCTTTCTTT.

V gene TRBV28 combines with J gene TRBJ1-5; possible D gene TRBD1, 5 bases. CDR3 length: 13 amino acids. Trimming pared 1 base from V and 4 bases from J, leaving 5 bases between. CDR1 is MDHEN and CDR2 is SYDVKM in the germline V gene. CDR3 in amino acids: CASSLSGNQPQHF. The CDR3 nucleotides are TGTGCCAGCAGTTTATCAGGGAATCAGCCCCAGCATTTT.

This clone was found once. The chain couples TRBV28 to TRBJ1-6; 10 bases align to TRBD1. The CDR3 is 15 amino acids. The trim removed 3 bases at V and 5 bases at J, leaving 1 base unmatched. Germline-derived CDR1 and CDR2 are MDHEN and SYDVKM. CDR3 sequence reads: CASSLGTGDNSPLHF. For the CDR3, the DNA is TGTGCCAGCAGTTTGGGGACAGGGGATAATTCACCCCTCCACTTT.

This clone was detected a few times. The V gene is TRBV7-3, the J gene TRBJ1-1, with D possibly TRBD1 on 6 matching bases. The CDR3 is 15 residues long. V lost 5 bases, J lost 1 base, and 14 bases lay in between. Germline loops: CDR1 SGHTA, CDR2 FQGTGA. The CDR3 DNA is TGTGCCAGCAGCCGGACAGATTCAGGGAACACTGAAGCTTTCTTT. Translated, it gives CASSRTDSGNTEAFF.

This chain joins TRBV18 and TRBJ2-7, with 8 bases lining up with TRBD1. Germline CDR1 KGHSH, CDR2 LQKENI. V shed 6 bases and J 2 bases; nucleotides not matched to a gene: 9. The CDR3 sequence is 15 residues long. CDR3: CASSTTGTGAYEQYF. The CDR3 DNA sequence: TGTGCCAGCTCCACCACGGGGACAGGAGCCTACGAGCAGTACTTC.

This chain uses TRBV10-1 with TRBJ2-1; 9 bases line up with TRBD1. From germline, CDR1 is WNHNN and CDR2 SYGVQD (reference sequence). The CDR3 spans 18 residues. With 9 bases clipped from V and 2 bases from J, the junction kept 17 bases outside the gene matches. In nucleotides, the CDR3 is TGCGCCAGGCTAACCGGGACAGGGTTTCTTTACCCCTACAATGAGCAGTTCTTC. Its protein is CARLTGTGFLYPYNEQFF.

The rearrangement joins TRBV9 to TRBJ2-7; TRBD1 aligns across 7 bases. The germline V gene has CDR1 SGDLS and CDR2 YYNGEE. The length of the CDR3 is 15 residues. V lost 4 bases and J lost 3; bases outside the gene matches: 10. CDR3 loop: CASSPQVAGGYEQYF. In DNA form, the CDR3 reads TGTGCCAGCAGCCCACAAGTGGCAGGGGGCTACGAGCAGTACTTC.

V gene TRBV4-1 combines with J gene TRBJ1-2; tentative D call: TRBD1 (6 bases). Germline CDR1 reads MGHRA; CDR2 reads YSYEKL. This CDR3 has 16 amino acids. V dropped 2 bases and J dropped 8 bases, with 21 bases sitting between them. CDR3 sequence (DNA): TGCGCCAGCAGCCAACAATCCCGGACAGCTCCAGGCGGCTACACCTTC. Protein: CASSQQSRTAPGGYTF.

The chain joins TRBV5-1 to TRBJ2-1; TRBD1 matches 9 bases. This CDR3 has 14 amino acids. Germline lookup yields CDR1 SGHRS and CDR2 YFSETQ. Losses at the gene ends were 3 bases for V and 5 bases for J; bases not matched to a gene: 3. The CDR3 spells CASSWGTGNNEQFF. The CDR3, as DNA: TGCGCCAGCAGCTGGGGGACAGGGAACAATGAGCAGTTCTTC.

V is TRBV3-1 (or the pseudogene TRBV3-2) and J is TRBJ1-1, with D perhaps TRBD1 (6 bases). Germline V gives CDR1 LGHDT, CDR2 YNNKEL (reference sequence). V was shortened by 2 bases and J by 6 bases, with 13 bases between the two germline ends. The CDR3 length is 14 residues. DNA of the CDR3: TGTGCCAGCAGCCAACCGGGGGCGGGGGCTGAAGCTTTCTTT. This codes for CASSQPGAGAEAFF.

The chain recombines TRBV4-3 with TRBJ2-2; no clear D gene. V lost 5 bases and J 9 bases, leaving 7 bases between the germline ends. Germline lookup yields CDR1 LGHNA and CDR2 YSLEER. The CDR3 runs 11 residues. This chain's CDR3 is CASSFQRELFF. Here the CDR3 DNA reads TGCGCCAGCAGCTTTCAAAGGGAGCTGTTTTTT.

The genes are TRBV7-2 and TRBJ2-5; D may be TRBD2 (5 bases). V was shortened by 6 bases and J by 4 bases, with 18 bases between the two germline ends. The V gene's germline CDR1 is SGHTA and CDR2 FQGNSA. The CDR3 consists of 15 residues. The chain's CDR3 is CASSPSSRRGETQYF. The CDR3 coding sequence is TGTGCCAGCAGTCCCTCTAGCCGTCGGGGAGAGACCCAGTACTTC.

This clone was observed a single time. The rearrangement joins TRBV5-1 to TRBJ2-5; 9 bases are shared with TRBD2. This CDR3 region has 15 residues. The germline V gene encodes CDR1 SGHRS and CDR2 YFSETQ. With V trimmed by 5 bases and J by 0 bases, 5 bases remained unmatched. CDR3 residues: CASRASSGNQETQYF. The CDR3 nucleotides are TGCGCCAGCAGGGCCTCTAGCGGGAACCAAGAGACCCAGTACTTC.

This clone was observed a single time. The V and J genes are TRBV5-4 and TRBJ1-2; TRBD1 matches 8 bases. Germline V CDR1 and CDR2: SGHNT, YYREEE (reference sequence). This CDR3 is 15 amino acids long. V lost 2 bases, J lost 3 bases, and 6 bases stayed unmatched. CDR3 protein: CASSFPSTGDYGYTF. CDR3 sequence (DNA): TGTGCCAGCAGCTTTCCGTCGACAGGGGACTATGGCTACACCTTC.